The clone carrying this T cell receptor (beta chain) has only a few counts. Its antigen remains unknown. No conserved phenylalanine or tryptophan ends this CDR3, so it is likely a read error. The entry originates in a study of T cells in Graves' hyperthyroidism and ophthalmopathy. Findings of the study overall: The model identified upcoming ophthalmopathy a median approximately seven months ahead of onset.

Lactation, pregnancy, other autoimmune disease or uncontrolled infection excluded patients. Germline V gene data show CDR1 as MNHEY and CDR2 as SVGAGI. Trimming cost V 2 bases and J 3 bases; bases outside gene matches: 6. The CDR3 length is 16 residues. Regions amplified from RNA transcripts were the TCR beta CDR3 regions. Researchers ran a first-round RT-PCR on the TCR CDR3 using the HTBI primer set. From the multiplex PCR reads, TCRdb called clonotypes with MiXCR, one entry per CDR3 protein. Of over 400,000 distinct CDR3 sequences in the sample, approximately 15% were seen once. J is TRBJ2-5 and V is TRBV6-5; TRBD2 matches at 10 bases. The sequence was collected from a man aged 18 to 30 with Graves' ophthalmopathy. Material: blood. CDR3 region: CASSYGVAGGKETQYL. CDR3 bases: TGTGCCAGCAGTTACGGGGTAGCGGGAGGTAAAGAGACCCAGTACCTC.